Below are 15 T cell receptor beta chains sequenced from a single sample in a study of blood T cell repertoires in COVID-19. TCRdb's table, derived via immunoSEQ multiplex PCR, lists solely in-frame clones and lacks some. The sample shows 150,000 to 200,000 clones, around 90% of them seen only once. Specimen: peripheral blood. Every receptor here comes from a man in his sixties with active or convalescent COVID-19.

The chain carries TRBV19 and TRBJ2-7; 10 bases are a match to TRBD1. CDR1 is LNHDA, CDR2 SQIVND, per germline (reference sequence). After removal of 6 bases from V and 7 bases from J, the junction contained 6 bases not matched to a gene. The CDR3 consists of 13 residues. CDR3 in amino acids: CASSRQGAREQYF. The CDR3 nucleotides read TGTGCCAGTAGCCGACAGGGGGCAAGGGAGCAGTACTTC.

The V call is TRBV6-5, the J call TRBJ2-3; 8 bases agree with TRBD2. The V and J ends lost 4 bases and 2 bases, in that order; junction bases with no gene match: 8. The CDR3 has 16 amino acids. Looked up from germline, CDR1 is MNHEY and CDR2 is SVGAGI. CDR3 residues: CASSLGTRGNTDTQYF. CDR3 DNA: TGTGCCAGCAGTTTAGGGACTAGAGGGAACACAGATACGCAGTATTTT.

J is TRBJ1-2 and V is TRBV29-1; D is unclear. CDR3 length: 14 residues. CDR1 SQVTM and CDR2 ANQGSEA come from the germline V gene. Trimming stripped 4 bases from V and 5 bases from J, with 17 bases between. The CDR3 DNA reads as TGCAGCGTTGTCGGGAGTACGGTGGAGTATGGCTACACCTTC. Its protein is CSVVGSTVEYGYTF.

The chain combines TRBV6-5 with TRBJ2-5; 9 bases line up with TRBD1. Germline V gene sequence: CDR1 MNHEY, CDR2 SVGAGI. The CDR3 has 15 residues. Trimming removed 2 bases from V and 5 bases from J; junction bases left unmatched: 6. CDR3 DNA: TGTGCCAGCAGTTACGGGACAGGGACGAGGGAGACCCAGTACTTC. This gives the protein CASSYGTGTRETQYF.

The chain is built from TRBV18 and TRBJ1-2; TRBD1 matches 9 bases. J was trimmed by 1 base and V by 3 bases; bases with no gene match: 9. Germline assignment: CDR1 KGHSH and CDR2 LQKENI. CDR3 size: 17 residues. In DNA form, the CDR3 reads TGTGCCAGCTCACCTCTATCCGGGACAGGGAGTAACTATGGCTACACCTTC. It is translated as CASSPLSGTGSNYGYTF. Full variable domain (remainder filled in from reference TRBV18 and TRBJ1-2): NAGVMQNPRHLVRRRGQEARLRCSPMKGHSHVYWYRQLPEEGLKFMVYLQKENIIDESGMPKERFSAEFPKEGPSILRIQQVVRGDSAAYFCASSPLSGTGSNYGYTFGSGTRLTVV.

The rearrangement uses TRBV24-1 and TRBJ2-2; 10 bases match TRBD1. Germline V gene data show CDR1 as KGHDR and CDR2 as SFDVKD. The CDR3 is 17 amino acids. J gave up 6 bases and V 3 bases, and 9 bases lay outside the gene matches. In nucleotides, the CDR3 is TGTGCCACCAGTGATCCGACAGGGGGCGCGTTTTCCGGGGAGCTGTTTTTT. Amino acids: CATSDPTGGAFSGELFF.

The chain has TRBV4-2 and TRBJ1-5; D may be TRBD1 (5 bases). Trimming took off 4 bases at V and 7 bases at J, with 17 bases between the two ends. Germline V gives CDR1 LGHNA, CDR2 YNFKEQ. This CDR3 is 15 amino acids long. The CDR3 protein is CASSLNDQGRQPQHF. CDR3 DNA: TGTGCCAGCAGCCTAAACGACCAGGGCAGGCAGCCCCAGCATTTT.

The V call is TRBV3-1 (or the pseudogene TRBV3-2), the J call TRBJ1-2; TRBD1 matches at 10 bases. The germline gives CDR1 LGHDT, CDR2 YNNKEL (reference sequence). The CDR3 consists of 12 residues. V lost 3 bases and J lost 13; bases outside the gene matches: 5. The CDR3 nucleotides are TGTGCCAGCAGCCAGGGTTGGACAGGGGGCACCTTC. Protein product: CASSQGWTGGTF.

The chain uses TRBV6-5 and TRBJ1-5; D is undetermined. The CDR3 is 15 residues long. V dropped 6 bases and J dropped 3 bases, with 15 bases sitting between them. Germline V gene sequence: CDR1 MNHEY, CDR2 SVGAGI. The DNA of the CDR3 is TGTGCCAGCAGCCCCCAAGGAGGGAACAATCAGCCCCAGCATTTT. The encoded protein is CASSPQGGNNQPQHF.

The chain carries TRBV18 and TRBJ1-1; tentative D call: TRBD1 (6 bases). There are 11 residues in the CDR3. CDR1 and CDR2 from the germline V gene are KGHSH and LQKENI. The ends were cut back, 3 bases at V and 11 bases at J, with 10 bases in the middle. The CDR3 bases are TGTGCCAGCTCACCTGGGGGGGCGGCTTTCTTT. Translation: CASSPGGAAFF.

This clone occurred many times. The rearrangement links TRBV15 to TRBJ1-2, with 7 bases fitting TRBD1. CDR1 is LNHNV, CDR2 YYDKDF, per germline (reference sequence). The CDR3 loop spans 14 amino acids. V shed 2 bases and J 8 bases; nucleotides not matched to a gene: 8. The CDR3 loop is CATSRTSQGDGYTF. The CDR3 region has the DNA TGTGCCACCAGCAGAACTTCTCAGGGGGACGGCTACACCTTC.

The chain joins TRBV5-1 to TRBJ2-3, with D maybe TRBD1 (5 bases). Trimming took off 2 bases at V and 4 bases at J, with 17 bases between the two ends. The CDR3 contains 16 residues. Germline V CDR1 and CDR2: SGHRS, YFSETQ. CDR3 nucleotides: TGCGCCAGCAGCTTTCTAGGGGTAGCAGGTTCAGATACGCAGTATTTT. Protein sequence: CASSFLGVAGSDTQYF.

This clone appeared a single time. The J gene is TRBJ1-6, the V gene TRBV2; tentative D call: TRBD1 (6 bases). V was cut by 5 bases and J by 14 bases, with 22 bases left in between. The germline CDR1 and CDR2 sequences are SNHLY and FYNNEI. The CDR3 loop spans 15 amino acids. The CDR3 reads CASSSNRALVQALHF. CDR3 DNA sequence: TGTGCCAGCAGTTCGAACAGGGCCCTTGTTCAGGCCCTCCACTTT.

As DNA, the CDR3 is TGTGCCAGCAGCTTATGGCCAGGGGATGGCTACACCTTC. Its translation: CASSLWPGDGYTF. The chain recombines TRBV7-9 with TRBJ1-2; perhaps TRBD1 as D (6 bases). V dropped 2 bases and J dropped 6 bases, with 10 bases sitting between them. The CDR3 extends over 13 amino acids. Germline CDR1 is SEHNR and CDR2 is FQNEAQ (reference sequence).

The J gene is TRBJ1-5, the V gene TRBV4-1; 10 bases agree with TRBD1. V lost 4 bases and J lost 11; bases outside the gene matches: 17. CDR1 is MGHRA and CDR2 is YSYEKL in the germline V gene. The CDR3 has 17 residues. CDR3 in DNA: TGCGCCAGCAGCCCAGGTTGGGGACAGGGGCTCCAGGGAGCCCAGCATTTT. Protein sequence: CASSPGWGQGLQGAQHF.